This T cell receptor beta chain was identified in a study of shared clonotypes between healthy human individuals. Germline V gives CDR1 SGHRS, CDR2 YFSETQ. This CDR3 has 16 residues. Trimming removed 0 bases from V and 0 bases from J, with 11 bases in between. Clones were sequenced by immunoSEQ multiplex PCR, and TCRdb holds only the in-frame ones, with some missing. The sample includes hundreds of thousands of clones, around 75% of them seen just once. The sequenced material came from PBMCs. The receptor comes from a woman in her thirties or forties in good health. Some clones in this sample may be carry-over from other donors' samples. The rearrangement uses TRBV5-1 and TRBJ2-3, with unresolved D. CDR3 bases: TGCGCCAGCAGCTTGGGGCCGGTCGCTAGCACAGATACGCAGTATTTT. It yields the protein CASSLGPVASTDTQYF.